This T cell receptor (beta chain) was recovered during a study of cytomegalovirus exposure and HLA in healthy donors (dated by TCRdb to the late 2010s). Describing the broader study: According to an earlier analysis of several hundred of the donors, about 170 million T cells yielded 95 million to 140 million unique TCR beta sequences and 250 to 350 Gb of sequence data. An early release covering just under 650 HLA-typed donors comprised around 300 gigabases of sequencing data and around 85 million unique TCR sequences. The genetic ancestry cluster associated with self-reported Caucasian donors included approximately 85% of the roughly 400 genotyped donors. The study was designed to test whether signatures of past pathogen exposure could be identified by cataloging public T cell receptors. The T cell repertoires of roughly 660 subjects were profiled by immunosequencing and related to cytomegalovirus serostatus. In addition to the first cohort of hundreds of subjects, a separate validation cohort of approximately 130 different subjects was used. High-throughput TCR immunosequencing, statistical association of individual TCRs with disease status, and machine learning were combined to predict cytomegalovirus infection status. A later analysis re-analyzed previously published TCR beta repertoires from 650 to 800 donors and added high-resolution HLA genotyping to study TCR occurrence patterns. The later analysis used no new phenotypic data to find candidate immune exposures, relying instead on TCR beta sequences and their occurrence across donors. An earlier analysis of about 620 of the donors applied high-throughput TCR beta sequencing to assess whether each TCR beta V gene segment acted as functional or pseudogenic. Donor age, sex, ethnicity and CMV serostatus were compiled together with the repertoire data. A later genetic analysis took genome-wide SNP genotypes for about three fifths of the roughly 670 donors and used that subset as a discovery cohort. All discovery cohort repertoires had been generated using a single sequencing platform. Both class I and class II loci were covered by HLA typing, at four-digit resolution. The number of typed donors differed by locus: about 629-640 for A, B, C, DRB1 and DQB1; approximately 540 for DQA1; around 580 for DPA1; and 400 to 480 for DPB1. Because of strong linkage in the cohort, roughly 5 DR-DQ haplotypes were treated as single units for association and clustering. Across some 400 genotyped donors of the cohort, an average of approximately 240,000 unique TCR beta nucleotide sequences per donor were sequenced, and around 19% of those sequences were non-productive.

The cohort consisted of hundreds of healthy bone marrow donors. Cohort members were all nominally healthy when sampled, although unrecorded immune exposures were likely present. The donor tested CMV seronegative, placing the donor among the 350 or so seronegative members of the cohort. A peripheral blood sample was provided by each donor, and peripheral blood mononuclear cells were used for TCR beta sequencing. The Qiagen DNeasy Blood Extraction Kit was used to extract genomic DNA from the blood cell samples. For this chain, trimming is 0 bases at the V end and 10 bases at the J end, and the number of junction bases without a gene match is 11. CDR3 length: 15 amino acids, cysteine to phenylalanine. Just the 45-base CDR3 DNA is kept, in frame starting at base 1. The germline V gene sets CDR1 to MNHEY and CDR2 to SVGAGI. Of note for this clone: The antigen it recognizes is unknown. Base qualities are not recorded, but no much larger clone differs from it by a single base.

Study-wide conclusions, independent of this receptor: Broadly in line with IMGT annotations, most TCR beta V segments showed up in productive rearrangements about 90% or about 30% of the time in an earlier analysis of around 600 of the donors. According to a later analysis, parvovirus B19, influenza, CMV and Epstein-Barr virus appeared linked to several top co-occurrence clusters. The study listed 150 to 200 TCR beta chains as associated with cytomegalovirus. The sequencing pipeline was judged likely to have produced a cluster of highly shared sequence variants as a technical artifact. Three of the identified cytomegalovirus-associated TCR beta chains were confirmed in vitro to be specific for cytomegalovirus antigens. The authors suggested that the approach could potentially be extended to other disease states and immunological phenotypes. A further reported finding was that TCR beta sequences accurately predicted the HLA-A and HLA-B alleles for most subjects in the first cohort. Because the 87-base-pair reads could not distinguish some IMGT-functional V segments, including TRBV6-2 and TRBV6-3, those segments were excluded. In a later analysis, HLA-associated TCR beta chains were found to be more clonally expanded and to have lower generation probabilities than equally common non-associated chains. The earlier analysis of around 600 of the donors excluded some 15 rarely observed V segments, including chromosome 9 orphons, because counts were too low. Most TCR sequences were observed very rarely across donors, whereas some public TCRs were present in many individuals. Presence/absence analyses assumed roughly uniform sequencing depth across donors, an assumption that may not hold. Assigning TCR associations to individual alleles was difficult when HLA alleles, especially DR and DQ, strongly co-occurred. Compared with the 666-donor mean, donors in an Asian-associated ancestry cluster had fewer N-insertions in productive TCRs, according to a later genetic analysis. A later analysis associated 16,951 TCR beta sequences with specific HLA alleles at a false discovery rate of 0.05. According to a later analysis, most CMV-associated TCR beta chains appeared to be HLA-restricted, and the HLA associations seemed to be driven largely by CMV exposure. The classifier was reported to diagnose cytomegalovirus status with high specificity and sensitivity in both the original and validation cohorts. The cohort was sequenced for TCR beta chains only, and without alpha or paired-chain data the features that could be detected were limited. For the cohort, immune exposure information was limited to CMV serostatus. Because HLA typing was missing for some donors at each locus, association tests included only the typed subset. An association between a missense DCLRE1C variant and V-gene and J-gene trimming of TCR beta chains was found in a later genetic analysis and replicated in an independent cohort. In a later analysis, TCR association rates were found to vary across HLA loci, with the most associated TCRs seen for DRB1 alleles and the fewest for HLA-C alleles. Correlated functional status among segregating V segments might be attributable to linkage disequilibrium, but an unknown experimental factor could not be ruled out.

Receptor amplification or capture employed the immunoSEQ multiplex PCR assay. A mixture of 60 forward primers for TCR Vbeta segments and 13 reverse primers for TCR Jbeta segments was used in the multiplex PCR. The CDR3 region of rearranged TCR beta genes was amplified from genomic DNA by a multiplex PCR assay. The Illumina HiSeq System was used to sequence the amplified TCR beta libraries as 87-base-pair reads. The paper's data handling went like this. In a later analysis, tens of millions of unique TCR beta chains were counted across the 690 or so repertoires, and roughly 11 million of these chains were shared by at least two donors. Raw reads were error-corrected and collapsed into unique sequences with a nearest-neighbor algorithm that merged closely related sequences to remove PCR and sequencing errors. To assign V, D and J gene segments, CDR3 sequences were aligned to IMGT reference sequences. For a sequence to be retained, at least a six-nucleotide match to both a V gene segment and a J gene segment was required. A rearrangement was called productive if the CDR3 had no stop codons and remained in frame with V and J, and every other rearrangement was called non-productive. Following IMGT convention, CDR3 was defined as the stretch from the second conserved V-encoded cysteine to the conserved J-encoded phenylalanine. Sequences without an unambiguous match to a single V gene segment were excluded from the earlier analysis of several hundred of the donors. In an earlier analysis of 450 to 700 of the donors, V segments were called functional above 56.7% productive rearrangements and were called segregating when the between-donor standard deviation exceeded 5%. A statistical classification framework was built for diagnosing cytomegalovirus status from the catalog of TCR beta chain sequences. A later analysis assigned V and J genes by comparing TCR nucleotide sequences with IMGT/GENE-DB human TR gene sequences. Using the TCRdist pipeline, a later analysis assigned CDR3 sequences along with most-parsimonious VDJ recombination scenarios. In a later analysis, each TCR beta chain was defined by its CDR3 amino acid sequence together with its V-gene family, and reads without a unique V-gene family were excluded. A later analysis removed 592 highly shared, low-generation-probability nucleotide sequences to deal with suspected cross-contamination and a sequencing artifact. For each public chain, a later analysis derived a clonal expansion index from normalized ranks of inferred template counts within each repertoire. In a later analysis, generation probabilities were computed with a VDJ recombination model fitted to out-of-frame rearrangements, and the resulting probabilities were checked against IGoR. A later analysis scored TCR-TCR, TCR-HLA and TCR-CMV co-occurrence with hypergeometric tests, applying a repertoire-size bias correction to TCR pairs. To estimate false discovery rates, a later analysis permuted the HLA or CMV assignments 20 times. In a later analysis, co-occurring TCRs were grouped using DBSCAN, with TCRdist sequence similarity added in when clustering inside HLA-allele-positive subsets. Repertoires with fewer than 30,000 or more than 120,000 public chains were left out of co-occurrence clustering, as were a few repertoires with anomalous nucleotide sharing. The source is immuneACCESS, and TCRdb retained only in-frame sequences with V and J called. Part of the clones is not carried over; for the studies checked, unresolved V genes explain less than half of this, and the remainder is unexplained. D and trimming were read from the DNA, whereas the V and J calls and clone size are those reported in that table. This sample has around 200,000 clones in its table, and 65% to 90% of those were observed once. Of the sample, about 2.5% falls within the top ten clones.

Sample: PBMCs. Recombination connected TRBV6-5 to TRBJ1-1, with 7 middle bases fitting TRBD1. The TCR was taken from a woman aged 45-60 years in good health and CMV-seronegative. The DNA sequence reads TGTGCCAGCAGTTACTCGAACAGGGGAGGATCCGGAGCTTTCTTT. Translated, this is CASSYSNRGGSGAFF.